The 28 T cell receptor beta chains in this list originate from one sample, sequenced in a study of T cells in localized non-small cell lung cancer. Only in-frame clones appear in the TCRdb table, and some are missing; sequencing was by immunoSEQ multiplex PCR. The table records over a thousand clones, about a fifth of them present only once. The sample consisted of normal lung tissue next to the tumor, taken before any cancer treatment. The receptors were sampled from a woman aged 35 to 70 with stage II lung adenocarcinoma.

This clone has a single count. J is TRBJ2-4 and V is TRBV18; D gene ambiguous. The length of the CDR3 is 16 residues. Germline values: CDR1 KGHSH, CDR2 LQKENI. Trimming pared 0 bases from V and 0 bases from J, leaving 9 bases between. CDR3 loop: CASSPPARLAKNIQYF. As DNA, the CDR3 is TGTGCCAGCTCACCACCGGCACGACTAGCCAAAAACATTCAGTACTTC.

This clone occurred a few times. V and J are TRBV6-8 and TRBJ2-3, with 8 bases identical to TRBD2. Germline CDR1 is MNHGY and CDR2 is SAAAGT. V gave up 6 bases and J gave up 4 bases; unmatched junction bases: 6. The CDR3 has 14 residues. The CDR3 reads CASSHGTRADTQYF. CDR3 DNA: TGTGCCAGCAGCCACGGGACTAGAGCAGATACGCAGTATTTT.

Only a few counts were recorded for this clone. V usage is TRBV4-1 and J usage is TRBJ2-6; D uncertain. There are 15 residues in the CDR3. The V gene lost 2 bases and the J gene lost 1 base, with 6 bases spanning the gap. CDR1 and CDR2 (germline): MGHRA, YSYEKL. CDR3 DNA: TGCGCCAGCAGCCAACCCCCGTCTGGGGCCAACGTCCTGACTTTC. It translates to CASSQPPSGANVLTF.

This clone is categorized as large. V and J are TRBV19 and TRBJ2-7; D might be TRBD2 (7 bases). There are 15 residues in the CDR3. CDR1 is LNHDA, CDR2 SQIVND, per germline (reference sequence). V lost 7 bases, J lost 3 bases, and 19 bases lay in between. CDR3 coding DNA: TGTGCCAGTACTACGTCCGAAGGGGGGGTCTACGAGCAGTACTTC. Protein: CASTTSEGGVYEQYF.

There are a few counts of this clone. J is TRBJ2-2 and V is TRBV29-1; TRBD2 matches at 7 bases. CDR3 length equals 12 residues. In germline, CDR1 is SQVTM, CDR2 ANQGSEA. Germline trimming cut 4 bases from V and 5 bases from J; bases unmatched to any gene: 1. CDR3 DNA: TGCAGCGTTGGGCGGGAGACCGGGGAGCTGTTTTTT. This encodes CSVGRETGELFF.

The J gene is TRBJ1-3, the V gene TRBV18; D perhaps matches TRBD1 (6 bases). Germline V lookup: CDR1 KGHSH, CDR2 LQKENI. The CDR3 runs to 14 residues. Between the trimmed V and J ends, which lost 9 bases and 1 base, there was a span of 13 bases. The CDR3 region is CASEQGQSGNTIYF. In DNA, the CDR3 is TGTGCCAGTGAACAGGGACAATCTGGAAACACCATATATTTT.

This clone was counted between two and nine times. This chain connects TRBV11-3 to TRBJ2-1; 10 positions match TRBD2. Germline V gives CDR1 SGHNT, CDR2 YENEEA. This CDR3 is 15 amino acids long. Unmatched junction bases numbered 9, after V lost 4 bases and J lost 9 bases. The CDR3 nucleotides read TGTGCCAGCAGCTACCTAGCGGGAGAGTTCGGTGAGCAGTTCTTC. It codes for CASSYLAGEFGEQFF.

Here the CDR3 DNA reads TGCGCCAGCAGCCAAGAGCGGGAGAGGGGCTTAGATACGCAGTATTTT. The encoded protein is CASSQERERGLDTQYF. The chain has TRBV4-1 and TRBJ2-3, with 7 bases aligning to TRBD2. The CDR3 extends over 16 amino acids. The junction had 8 bases not matched to a gene; V was cut back by 0 bases and J by 5 bases. CDR1 is MGHRA and CDR2 is YSYEKL in the germline V gene.

The rearrangement joins TRBV11-3 to TRBJ2-7, with a tentative D call TRBD2 (5 bases). The CDR3 loop spans 14 amino acids. CDR1 and CDR2 from the germline V gene are SGHNT and YENEEA. The V gene lost 5 bases and the J gene lost 3 bases, with 14 bases spanning the gap. CDR3 DNA: TGTGCCAGCAGCCCGCAAAGCGGCTTCTACGAGCAGTACTTC. It codes for CASSPQSGFYEQYF.

As to this clone: The junction departs from the called germline gene at one end, perhaps through a read error. This chain connects TRBV6-8 to TRBJ2-1, with unresolved D. The CDR3 is made up of 15 amino acids. Germline V gene data show CDR1 as MNHGY and CDR2 as SAAAGT. CDR3 bases: TGTGCCAGCAGTTACTCGGGTAGCTCCCACAATGAGCAGTTCTTC. This gives the protein CASSYSGSSHNEQFF.

In this sample, this clone turned up a few times. The gene calls are TRBV9 and TRBJ1-5; D might be TRBD1 (6 bases). The CDR3 runs to 15 residues. V dropped 5 bases and J dropped 1 base, with 13 bases sitting between them. In germline, CDR1 is SGDLS, CDR2 YYNGEE. The DNA for the CDR3 is TGTGCCAGCAGTTCCACAGGGACGAGCAATCAGCCCCAGCATTTT. Translating gives CASSSTGTSNQPQHF.

This clone has more than one count but fewer than ten. The chain combines TRBV7-2 with TRBJ1-1; D is ambiguous. The germline gives CDR1 SGHTA, CDR2 FQGNSA. This CDR3 region has 13 residues. V was shortened by 1 base and J by 1 base, with 4 bases between the two germline ends. CDR3 residues: CASSLVPNTEAFF. The DNA of the CDR3 is TGTGCCAGCAGCTTAGTCCCGAACACTGAAGCTTTCTTT.

This clone has a handful of counts. V gene TRBV6-8 combines with J gene TRBJ2-7, with TRBD2 matching over 7 bases. Germline V gives CDR1 MNHGY, CDR2 SAAAGT. The CDR3 spans 16 residues. Unmatched junction bases numbered 10, after V lost 0 bases and J lost 5 bases. CDR3 residues: CASSYSFTLASDEQYF. In DNA, the CDR3 is TGTGCCAGCAGTTACTCTTTTACACTAGCGTCGGACGAGCAGTACTTC.

This clone rates as medium-sized. In nucleotides, the CDR3 is TGTGCCAGCCGGGGGGAAACGGGCACTGAAGCTTTCTTT. Its protein is CASRGETGTEAFF. The chain is built from TRBV9 and TRBJ1-1; the D gene is possibly TRBD1 (5 bases). Per germline, CDR1 SGDLS and CDR2 YYNGEE. V lost 7 bases to trimming and J lost 4 bases, with 14 bases between them. This CDR3 is 13 amino acids long.

The rearrangement joins TRBV11-3 to TRBJ1-5; D gene uncertain. The length of the CDR3 is 15 residues. The ends were cut back, 3 bases at V and 4 bases at J, with 13 bases in the middle. Germline lookup yields CDR1 SGHNT and CDR2 YENEEA. The CDR3 loop reads CASSFDKVGNQPQHF. DNA for the CDR3: TGTGCCAGCAGCTTTGACAAGGTGGGGAATCAGCCCCAGCATTTT.

V is TRBV9 and J is TRBJ1-1, with 8 bases lining up with TRBD1. V lost 7 bases to trimming and J lost 4 bases; unmatched junction nucleotides: 9. Looked up from germline, CDR1 is SGDLS and CDR2 is YYNGEE. The CDR3 runs 14 residues. The CDR3 loop reads CASGYRGLGTEAFF. CDR3 coding DNA: TGTGCCAGCGGCTACAGGGGGTTGGGCACTGAAGCTTTCTTT. Full variable domain (missing parts from reference TRBV9 and TRBJ1-1): DSGVTQTPKHLITATGQRVTLRCSPRSGDLSVYWYQQSLDQGLQFLIQYYNGEERAKGNILERFSAQQFPDLHSELNLSSLELGDSALYFCASGYRGLGTEAFFGQGTRLTVV.

V is TRBV19 and J is TRBJ1-2, with D perhaps TRBD1 (5 bases). The V and J ends lost 3 bases and 8 bases respectively, with 16 bases between them. Germline V gives CDR1 LNHDA, CDR2 SQIVND (reference sequence). This CDR3 contains 14 residues. Here the CDR3 DNA reads TGTGCCAGTAGTATCGGAGGGCCTCGGGGCGGCTACACCTTC. This gives the protein CASSIGGPRGGYTF.

By proportion, this clone is large (0.1 to 1%). The V call is TRBV28, the J call TRBJ1-5, with TRBD1 matching 8 bases. The CDR3 length is 17 residues. Germline V gene data show CDR1 as MDHEN and CDR2 as SYDVKM. J lost 7 bases, V lost 4 bases, and 15 bases had no gene match. CDR3 sequence: CASSSLGTGGGRQPQHF. CDR3 in DNA: TGTGCCAGCAGTTCCCTGGGGACAGGAGGAGGTCGACAGCCCCAGCATTTT.

This clone has only a few counts. This chain connects TRBV6-9 to TRBJ2-7; 7 bases map to TRBD1. There are 14 residues in the CDR3. The V gene end was trimmed by 7 bases and the J gene end by 4 bases; junction bases not matched to a gene: 10. Germline CDR1 MNHGY, CDR2 SVAAGI. The CDR3 nucleotides are TGTGCCAGCAAACAGGGGATTGTCGGTTACGAGCAGTACTTC. Translated, it gives CASKQGIVGYEQYF.

The CDR3 DNA reads TGTGCCAGCACGGACTCTGGGGCCAACGTCCTGACTTTC. Translation gives CASTDSGANVLTF. This chain joins TRBV6-8 and TRBJ2-6; no definite D call. V dropped 7 bases and J dropped 0 bases, with 4 bases sitting between them. Germline assignment: CDR1 MNHGY and CDR2 SAAAGT. CDR3 length: 13 residues.

This clone counts as medium-sized. This chain links TRBV6-8 with TRBJ2-7; the match to TRBD1 covers 9 bases. This CDR3 spans 14 amino acids. Trimming removed 6 bases from V and 0 bases from J; junction bases left unmatched: 3. Germline CDR1 reads MNHGY; CDR2 reads SAAAGT. Here the CDR3 reads CASRETGGSYEQYF. For the CDR3, the DNA is TGTGCCAGCAGGGAGACAGGGGGCTCCTACGAGCAGTACTTC.

This clone is labeled as large. CDR3 sequence (DNA): TGTGCCAGCAGCCCGCGGGACAGGGCCAATGAGCAGTTCTTC. It codes for CASSPRDRANEQFF. The rearrangement links TRBV9 to TRBJ2-1, with 9 bases matching TRBD1. The CDR3 totals 14 residues. Germline V gene sequence: CDR1 SGDLS, CDR2 YYNGEE. The V gene end was trimmed by 4 bases and the J gene end by 6 bases; junction bases not matched to a gene: 5.

The J gene is TRBJ2-5, the V gene TRBV6-8; maybe TRBD1 (6 bases). The CDR3 is made up of 17 amino acids. Trimming pared 0 bases from V and 4 bases from J, leaving 18 bases between. Germline V lookup: CDR1 MNHGY, CDR2 SAAAGT. The DNA of the CDR3 is TGTGCCAGCAGTTACTCTTCTCCCACAGGGACGGTAGAGACCCAGTACTTC. Its translation: CASSYSSPTGTVETQYF.

Concerning this clone: One end of the junction is discordant with germline, which a read error may explain. CDR3 protein: CASSDSRGGTDTQYF. The DNA for the CDR3 is TGTGCCAGCAGTGACTCGCGGGGGGGCACAGATACGCAGTATTTT. The rearrangement uses TRBV6-8 and TRBJ2-3, with 8 bases that match TRBD2. The germline V gene has CDR1 MNHGY and CDR2 SAAAGT. The CDR3 is made up of 15 amino acids.

The V call is TRBV29-1, the J call TRBJ2-7; weak D call: TRBD1 (5 bases). CDR1 and CDR2 (germline): SQVTM, ANQGSEA. V was cut by 3 bases and J by 6 bases, with 15 bases left in between. The length of the CDR3 is 13 residues. The CDR3 here is CSVELGHLPEQYF. In nucleotides, the CDR3 is TGCAGCGTTGAGTTAGGACATTTACCCGAGCAGTACTTC.

CDR3 residues: CSVPGRNTEAFF. The CDR3 nucleotides read TGCAGCGTCCCGGGGAGGAACACTGAAGCTTTCTTT. The chain joins TRBV29-1 to TRBJ1-1, with D unclear. The germline CDR1 and CDR2 sequences are SQVTM and ANQGSEA. The V gene lost 6 bases and the J gene lost 1 base, with 9 bases spanning the gap. The CDR3 has 12 residues.

This chain connects TRBV18 to TRBJ1-2, with D possibly matching TRBD1 (6 bases). The CDR3 has 15 residues. Looked up from germline, CDR1 is KGHSH and CDR2 is LQKENI. V lost 1 base, J lost 4 bases, and 13 bases lay in between. CDR3 sequence reads: CASSPREGGAYGYTF. CDR3 DNA sequence: TGTGCCAGCTCACCACGCGAAGGGGGGGCCTATGGCTACACCTTC.

This clone came up a few times. The chain links TRBV9 to TRBJ1-2, with D possibly TRBD1 on 5 matching bases. The V end was cut by 6 bases, the J end by 2 bases, with 17 bases between. This CDR3 region has 15 residues. From germline, CDR1 is SGDLS and CDR2 YYNGEE. The CDR3 DNA sequence: TGTGCCAGCAATTCAGCGGGGGTCGGGAACTATGGCTACACCTTC. It encodes CASNSAGVGNYGYTF.